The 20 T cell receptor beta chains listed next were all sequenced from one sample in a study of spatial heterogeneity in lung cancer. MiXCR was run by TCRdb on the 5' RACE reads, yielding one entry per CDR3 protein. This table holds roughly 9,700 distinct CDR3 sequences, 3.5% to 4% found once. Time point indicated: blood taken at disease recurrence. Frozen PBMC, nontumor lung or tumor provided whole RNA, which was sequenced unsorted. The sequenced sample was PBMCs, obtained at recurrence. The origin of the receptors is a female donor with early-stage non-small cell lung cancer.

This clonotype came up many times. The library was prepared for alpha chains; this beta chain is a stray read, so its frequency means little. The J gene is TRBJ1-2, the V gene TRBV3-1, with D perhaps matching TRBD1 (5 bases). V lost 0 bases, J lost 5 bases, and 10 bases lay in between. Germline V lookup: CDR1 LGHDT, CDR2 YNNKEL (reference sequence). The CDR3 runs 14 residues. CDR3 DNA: TGTGCCAGCAGCCAAGAAAGGGGAGAGTATGGCTACACCTTC. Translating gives CASSQERGEYGYTF.

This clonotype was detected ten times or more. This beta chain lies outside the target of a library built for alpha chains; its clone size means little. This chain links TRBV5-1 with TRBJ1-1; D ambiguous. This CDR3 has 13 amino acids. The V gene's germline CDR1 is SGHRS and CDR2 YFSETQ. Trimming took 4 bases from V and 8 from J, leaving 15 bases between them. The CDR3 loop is CASSTDPSSEAFF. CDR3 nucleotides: TGCGCCAGCAGCACGGACCCTAGCTCGGAAGCTTTCTTT.

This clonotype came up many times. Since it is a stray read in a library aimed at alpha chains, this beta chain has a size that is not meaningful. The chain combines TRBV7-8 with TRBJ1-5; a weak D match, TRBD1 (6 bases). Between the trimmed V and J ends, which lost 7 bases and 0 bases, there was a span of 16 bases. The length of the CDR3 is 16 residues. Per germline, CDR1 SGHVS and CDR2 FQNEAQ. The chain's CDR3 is CASKPGGLYSNQPQHF. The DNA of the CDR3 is TGTGCCAGCAAACCGGGGGGCTTGTATAGCAATCAGCCCCAGCATTTT.

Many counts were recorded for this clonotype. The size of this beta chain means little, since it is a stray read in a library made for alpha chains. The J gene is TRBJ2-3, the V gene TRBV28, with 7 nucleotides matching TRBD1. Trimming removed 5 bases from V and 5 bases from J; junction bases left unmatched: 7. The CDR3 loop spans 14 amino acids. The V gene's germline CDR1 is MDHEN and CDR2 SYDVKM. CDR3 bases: TGTGCCAGCAGTCGAAACAGGGGAGAAGATACGCAGTATTTT. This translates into CASSRNRGEDTQYF.

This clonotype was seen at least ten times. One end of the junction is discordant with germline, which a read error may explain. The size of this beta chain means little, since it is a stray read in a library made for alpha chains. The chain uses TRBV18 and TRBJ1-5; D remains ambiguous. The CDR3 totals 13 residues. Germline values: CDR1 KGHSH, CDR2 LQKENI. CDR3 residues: CASSSWSNQPQHF. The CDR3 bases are TGTGCCAGCTCTTCCTGGTCCAATCAGCCCCAACATTTT.

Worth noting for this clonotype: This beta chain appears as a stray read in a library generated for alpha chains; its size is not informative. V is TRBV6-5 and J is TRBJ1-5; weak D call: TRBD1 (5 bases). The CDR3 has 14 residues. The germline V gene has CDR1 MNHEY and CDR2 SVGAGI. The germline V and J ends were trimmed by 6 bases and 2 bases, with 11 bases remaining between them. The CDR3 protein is CASRDQGGNQPQHF. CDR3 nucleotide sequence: TGTGCCAGCAGAGACCAGGGAGGCAATCAGCCCCAGCATTTT.

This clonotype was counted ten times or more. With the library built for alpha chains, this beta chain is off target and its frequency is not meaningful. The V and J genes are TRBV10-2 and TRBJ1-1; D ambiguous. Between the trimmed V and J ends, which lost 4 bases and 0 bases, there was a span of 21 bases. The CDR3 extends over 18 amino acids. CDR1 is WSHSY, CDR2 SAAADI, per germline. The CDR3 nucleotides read TGCGCCAGCAGTGGGACCCCCTTATCAAAGGTGATGAACACTGAAGCTTTCTTT. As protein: CASSGTPLSKVMNTEAFF.

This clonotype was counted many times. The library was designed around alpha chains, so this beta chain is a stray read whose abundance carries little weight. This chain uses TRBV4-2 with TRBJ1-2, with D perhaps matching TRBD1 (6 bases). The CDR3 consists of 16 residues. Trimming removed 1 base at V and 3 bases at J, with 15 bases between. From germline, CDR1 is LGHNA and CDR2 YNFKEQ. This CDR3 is CASSQADTGGDYGYTF. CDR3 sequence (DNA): TGTGCCAGCAGCCAAGCCGATACGGGGGGCGACTATGGCTACACCTTC.

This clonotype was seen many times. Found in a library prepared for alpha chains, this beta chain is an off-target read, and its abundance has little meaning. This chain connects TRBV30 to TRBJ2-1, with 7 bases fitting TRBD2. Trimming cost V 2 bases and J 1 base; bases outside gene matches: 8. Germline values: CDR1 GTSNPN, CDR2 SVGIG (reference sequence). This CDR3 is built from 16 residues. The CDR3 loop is CAWSQPTSASYNEQFF. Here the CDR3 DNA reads TGTGCCTGGAGTCAACCTACTAGCGCTTCCTACAATGAGCAGTTCTTC.

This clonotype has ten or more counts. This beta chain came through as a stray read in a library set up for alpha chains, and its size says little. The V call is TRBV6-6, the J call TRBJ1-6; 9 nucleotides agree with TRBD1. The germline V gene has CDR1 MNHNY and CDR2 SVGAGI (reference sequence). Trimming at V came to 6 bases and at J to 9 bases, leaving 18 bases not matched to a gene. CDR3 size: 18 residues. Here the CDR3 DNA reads TGTGCCAGCAGGGTCGGGACAGGGAAAGGGCCCTTGGGTTCACCCCTCCACTTT. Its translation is CASRVGTGKGPLGSPLHF.

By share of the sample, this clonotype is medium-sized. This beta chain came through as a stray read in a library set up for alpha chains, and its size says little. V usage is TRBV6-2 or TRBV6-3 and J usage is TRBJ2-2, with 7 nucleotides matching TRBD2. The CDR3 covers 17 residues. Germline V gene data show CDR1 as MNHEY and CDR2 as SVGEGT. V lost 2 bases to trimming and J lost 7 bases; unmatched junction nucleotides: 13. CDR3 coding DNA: TGTGCCAGCAGTTACATCTTCGGGACTAAGGGTCACGGGGAGCTGTTTTTT. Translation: CASSYIFGTKGHGELFF.

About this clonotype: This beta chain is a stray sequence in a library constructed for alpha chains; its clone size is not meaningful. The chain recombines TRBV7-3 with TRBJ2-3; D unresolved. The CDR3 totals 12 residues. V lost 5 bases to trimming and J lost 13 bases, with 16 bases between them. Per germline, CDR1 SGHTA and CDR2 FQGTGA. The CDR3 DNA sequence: TGTGCCAGCAGCCATTCGCCCTCCCCCGAGTATTTT. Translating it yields CASSHSPSPEYF.

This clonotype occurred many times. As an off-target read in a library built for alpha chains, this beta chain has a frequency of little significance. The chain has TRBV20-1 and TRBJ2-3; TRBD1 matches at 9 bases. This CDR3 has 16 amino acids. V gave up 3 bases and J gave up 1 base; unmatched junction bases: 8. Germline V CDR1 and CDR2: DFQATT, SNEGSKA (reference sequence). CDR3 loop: CSASGGTGSRTDTQYF. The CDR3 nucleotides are TGCAGTGCTAGCGGGGGGACAGGGTCTCGCACAGATACGCAGTATTTT.

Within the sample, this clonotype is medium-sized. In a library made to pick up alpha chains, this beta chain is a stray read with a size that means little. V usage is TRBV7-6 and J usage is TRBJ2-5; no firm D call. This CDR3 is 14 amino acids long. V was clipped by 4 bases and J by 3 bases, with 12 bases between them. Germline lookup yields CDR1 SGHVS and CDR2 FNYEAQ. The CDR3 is CASSSPDAEETQYF. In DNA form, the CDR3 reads TGTGCCAGCAGCTCCCCAGACGCGGAAGAGACCCAGTACTTC. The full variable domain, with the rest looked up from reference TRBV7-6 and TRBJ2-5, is GAGVSQSPRYKVTKRGQDVALRCDPISGHVSLYWYRQALGQGPEFLTYFNYEAQQDKSGLPNDRFSAERPEGSISTLTIQRTEQRDSAMYRCASSSPDAEETQYFGPGTRLLVL.

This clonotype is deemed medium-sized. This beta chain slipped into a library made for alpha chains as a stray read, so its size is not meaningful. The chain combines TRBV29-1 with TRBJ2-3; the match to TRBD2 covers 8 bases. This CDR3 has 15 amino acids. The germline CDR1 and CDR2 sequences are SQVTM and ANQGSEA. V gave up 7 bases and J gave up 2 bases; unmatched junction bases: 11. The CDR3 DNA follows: TGCAGCGCGGGGGGGTCTAGCGGCACCACAGATACGCAGTATTTT. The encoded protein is CSAGGSSGTTDTQYF.

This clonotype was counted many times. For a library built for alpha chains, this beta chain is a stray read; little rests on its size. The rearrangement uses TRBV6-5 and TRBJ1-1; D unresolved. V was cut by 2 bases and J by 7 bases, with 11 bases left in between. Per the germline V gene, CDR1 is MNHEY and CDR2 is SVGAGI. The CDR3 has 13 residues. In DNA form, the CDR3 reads TGTGCCAGCAGTTACCCCCCCGGATTTGAAGCTTTCTTT. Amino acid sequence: CASSYPPGFEAFF.

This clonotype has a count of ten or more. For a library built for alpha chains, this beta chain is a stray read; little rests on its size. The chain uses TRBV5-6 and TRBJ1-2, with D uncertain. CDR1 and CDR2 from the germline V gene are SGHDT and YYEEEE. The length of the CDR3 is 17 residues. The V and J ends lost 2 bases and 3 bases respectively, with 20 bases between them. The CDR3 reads CASSFPSGSFKDYGYTF. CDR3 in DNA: TGTGCCAGCAGCTTCCCGTCAGGATCTTTCAAGGACTATGGCTACACCTTC.

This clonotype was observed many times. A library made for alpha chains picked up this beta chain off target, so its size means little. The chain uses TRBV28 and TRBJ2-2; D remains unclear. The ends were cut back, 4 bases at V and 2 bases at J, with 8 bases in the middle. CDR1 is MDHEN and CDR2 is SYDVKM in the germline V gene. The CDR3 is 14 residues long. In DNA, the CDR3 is TGTGCCAGCAGTTCCTGGAACAACACCGGGGAGCTGTTTTTT. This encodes CASSSWNNTGELFF.

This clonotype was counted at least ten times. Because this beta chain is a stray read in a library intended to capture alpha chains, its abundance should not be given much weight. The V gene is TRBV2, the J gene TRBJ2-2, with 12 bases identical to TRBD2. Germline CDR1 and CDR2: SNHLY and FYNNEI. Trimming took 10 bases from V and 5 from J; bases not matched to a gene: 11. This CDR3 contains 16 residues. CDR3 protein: CATRRGLAGRTGELFF. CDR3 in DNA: TGTGCCACCCGGCGGGGACTAGCGGGCCGTACCGGGGAGCTGTTTTTT.

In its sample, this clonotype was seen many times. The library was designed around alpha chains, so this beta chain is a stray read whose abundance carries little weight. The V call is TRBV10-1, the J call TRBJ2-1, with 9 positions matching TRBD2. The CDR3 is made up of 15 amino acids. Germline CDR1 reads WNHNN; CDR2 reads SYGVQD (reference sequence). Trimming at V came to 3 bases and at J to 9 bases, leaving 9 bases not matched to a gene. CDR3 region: CASSDMRGGRAEQFF. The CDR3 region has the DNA TGCGCCAGCAGTGATATGCGGGGGGGCCGGGCTGAGCAGTTCTTC.